The source of this TCR beta chain is a study of shared clonotypes between healthy human individuals. This CDR3 comprises 14 residues. Between the trimmed V and J ends, which lost 1 base and 7 bases, there was a span of 14 bases. Germline V gene data show CDR1 as SGHNT and CDR2 as YYREEE (reference sequence). The assay was immunoSEQ multiplex PCR, and TCRdb's table has in-frame clones only and misses some. This sample has a few million clones, with roughly 90% found just once. The rearrangement joins TRBV5-4 to TRBJ1-1; tentative D call: TRBD1 (6 bases). The material sequenced was naive CD4+ T cells from PBMCs. Subset of the sample: CD45RA+ positively selected. The source is a man aged 18 to 30 in good health. Some clones in this sample may be carry-over from other donors' samples. This CDR3 reads CASSLRGRTGEAFF. CDR3 sequence (DNA): TGTGCCAGCAGCTTGAGGGGGAGGACCGGTGAAGCTTTCTTT.